The 21 T cell receptor beta chains in this list originate from one sample, sequenced in a study of OX40 agonist ivuxolimab in advanced cancers. TCRdb's copy holds only in-frame clones and misses some; the assay was immunoSEQ multiplex PCR. The sample holds 29,000 or so clones, around 90% seen once. The sequencing used CD4+ or CD8+ T cells sorted from blood, collected in a trial of the OX40 agonist ivuxolimab. All receptors derive from an adult with an advanced solid tumor such as melanoma, head and neck, liver or kidney cancer.

This chain uses TRBV6-4 with TRBJ2-7, with D possibly matching TRBD2 (7 bases). There are 16 residues in the CDR3. CDR1 is MRHNA, CDR2 SNTAGT, per germline. V was cut by 6 bases and J by 6 bases, with 24 bases left in between. CDR3: CASRPAYLPGGGEQYF. CDR3 DNA: TGTGCCAGCAGGCCCGCCTATCTCCCGGGGGGCGGCGAGCAGTACTTC.

This sequence joins TRBV6-5 and TRBJ2-5; 10 positions agree with TRBD2. The junction had 6 bases not matched to a gene; V was cut back by 5 bases and J by 3 bases. The germline V gene encodes CDR1 MNHEY and CDR2 SVGAGI. This CDR3 comprises 15 residues. The CDR3 loop reads CASSVTSGIKETQYF. CDR3 nucleotides: TGTGCCAGCAGTGTTACTAGCGGGATTAAAGAGACCCAGTACTTC.

This clone was detected only once. The chain is built from TRBV27 and TRBJ2-1, with 7 bases aligning to TRBD2. The V segment lost 3 bases and the J segment 7 bases; nucleotides outside the gene matches: 0. The CDR3 has 12 amino acids. Germline V gene sequence: CDR1 MNHEY, CDR2 SMNVEV (reference sequence). The CDR3 DNA is TGTGCCAGCAGTTTGGGGGGGAATGAGCAGTTCTTC. Protein product: CASSLGGNEQFF.

This clone is a singleton in its sample. V and J are TRBV9 and TRBJ2-3; D perhaps matches TRBD2 (6 bases). Germline-derived CDR1 and CDR2 are SGDLS and YYNGEE. The CDR3 extends over 14 amino acids. V was shortened by 4 bases and J by 5 bases, with 14 bases between the two germline ends. DNA of the CDR3: TGTGCCAGCAGCCCAACCGGGACTGGAGATACGCAGTATTTT. Translated: CASSPTGTGDTQYF.

The chain links TRBV19 to TRBJ2-5, with 16 bases aligning to TRBD2. The CDR3 totals 18 residues. Unmatched junction bases numbered 9, after V lost 4 bases and J lost 4 bases. Germline V CDR1 and CDR2: LNHDA, SQIVND (reference sequence). The DNA for the CDR3 is TGTGCCAGTAGTACGCGCGGGACTAGCGGGAGGGCCGGAGAGACCCAGTACTTC. Protein product: CASSTRGTSGRAGETQYF.

This chain uses TRBV6-5 with TRBJ2-7, with 7 positions matching TRBD1. The germline CDR1 and CDR2 sequences are MNHEY and SVGAGI. The length of the CDR3 is 16 residues. V lost 0 bases to trimming and J lost 2 bases; unmatched junction nucleotides: 7. CDR3 sequence: CASSYSTGQYAYEQYF. CDR3 in DNA: TGTGCCAGCAGTTACTCGACGGGACAGTATGCCTACGAGCAGTACTTC.

The chain is built from TRBV7-3 and TRBJ2-3; 10 nucleotides agree with TRBD1. With 1 base clipped from V and 3 bases from J, the junction kept 10 bases outside the gene matches. The CDR3 contains 18 residues. Germline V lookup: CDR1 SGHTA, CDR2 FQGTGA. This CDR3 reads CASSLIPGTGVRTDTQYF. The CDR3 DNA reads TGTGCCAGCAGCTTAATCCCCGGGACAGGGGTAAGGACAGATACGCAGTATTTT.

The chain couples TRBV7-6 to TRBJ2-5, with TRBD2 matching 13 bases. The CDR3 is 16 amino acids. The germline V gene has CDR1 SGHVS and CDR2 FNYEAQ. V was pared by 5 bases and J by 5 bases, with 8 bases of the junction left unmatched. The CDR3 spells CASSPLLAGGPETQYF. The CDR3 nucleotides are TGTGCCAGCAGCCCATTACTAGCGGGAGGGCCGGAGACCCAGTACTTC.

V usage is TRBV7-9 and J usage is TRBJ2-1, with D hard to call. CDR3 size: 14 residues. Germline values: CDR1 SEHNR, CDR2 FQNEAQ (reference sequence). Between the trimmed V and J ends, which lost 5 bases and 8 bases, there was a span of 16 bases. In DNA, the CDR3 is TGTGCCAGCAGCCCTCCTCCCCAGGCCCATGAGCAGTTCTTC. Translating it yields CASSPPPQAHEQFF.

This rearrangement joins TRBV29-1 to TRBJ2-2; D ambiguous. The CDR3 contains 13 residues. Trimming took off 0 bases at V and 1 base at J, with 3 bases between the two ends. CDR1 is SQVTM and CDR2 is ANQGSEA in the germline V gene. The CDR3, as DNA: TGCAGCGTTGAAGACATGAACACCGGGGAGCTGTTTTTT. Translation gives CSVEDMNTGELFF.

The V and J genes are TRBV6-1 and TRBJ2-7; D gene ambiguous. The CDR3 is made up of 14 amino acids. Germline values: CDR1 MNHNS, CDR2 SASEGT. V was trimmed by 1 base and J by 1 base, leaving 8 bases between them. The DNA for the CDR3 is TGTGCCAGCAGTGAAGAGCAAACTTCCTACGAGCAGTACTTC. It is translated as CASSEEQTSYEQYF.

V usage is TRBV6-1 and J usage is TRBJ2-3, with D uncertain. V was trimmed by 6 bases and J by 2 bases, leaving 3 bases between them. The CDR3 has 11 residues. CDR1 and CDR2 (germline): MNHNS, SASEGT. CDR3 sequence reads: CASSTTDTQYF. The CDR3 nucleotides read TGTGCCAGCAGCACCACAGATACGCAGTATTTT.

This chain uses TRBV5-1 with TRBJ2-1; tentative D call: TRBD2 (6 bases). The V gene's germline CDR1 is SGHRS and CDR2 YFSETQ. Deletions cut 2 bases from V and 3 bases from J, with 9 bases between. The CDR3 spans 14 residues. The DNA of the CDR3 is TGCGCCAGCAGCTTCGGAGGGGTCTACAATGAGCAGTTCTTC. It yields the protein CASSFGGVYNEQFF.

The chain joins TRBV5-1 to TRBJ1-1; a weak D match, TRBD1 (5 bases). The V end was cut by 4 bases, the J end by 5 bases, with 15 bases between. From germline, CDR1 is SGHRS and CDR2 YFSETQ. The CDR3 runs to 14 residues. As DNA, the CDR3 is TGCGCCAGCAGCCCCGGGACGGGGGGGACTGAAGCTTTCTTT. Its protein is CASSPGTGGTEAFF.

The rearrangement links TRBV9 to TRBJ2-1; either TRBD1 or TRBD2 may fit D (6 bases each). There are 19 residues in the CDR3. Trimming shortened V by 1 base and J by 8 bases, and 28 bases separated the two germline ends. CDR1 SGDLS and CDR2 YYNGEE come from the germline V gene. CDR3 residues: CASSVTSDGRGWGHDEQFF. CDR3 bases: TGTGCCAGCAGCGTAACGTCCGATGGTCGGGGGTGGGGACACGATGAGCAGTTCTTC.

The chain combines TRBV6-1 with TRBJ2-5, with TRBD1 as a possible D gene (6 bases). Germline values: CDR1 MNHNS, CDR2 SASEGT. This CDR3 region has 14 residues. Trimming shortened V by 5 bases and J by 5 bases, and 15 bases separated the two germline ends. CDR3 sequence reads: CASSKLTGIETQYF. The CDR3 nucleotides are TGTGCCAGCAGTAAGCTCACAGGGATTGAGACCCAGTACTTC.

The V call is TRBV6-5, the J call TRBJ1-5; unclear D gene. The germline CDR1 and CDR2 sequences are MNHEY and SVGAGI. CDR3 size: 14 residues. V was cut by 6 bases and J by 0 bases, with 9 bases left in between. CDR3 region: CASRNKNSNQPQHF. The CDR3 region has the DNA TGTGCCAGCAGGAATAAAAATAGCAATCAGCCCCAGCATTTT.

V gene TRBV7-3 combines with J gene TRBJ2-5; TRBD1 is a possible D gene (6 bases). Germline CDR1 is SGHTA and CDR2 is FQGTGA. Trimming cost V 4 bases and J 1 base, with 19 bases left between them. This CDR3 spans 17 amino acids. CDR3 sequence (DNA): TGTGCCAGCAGCTATGGGGGACATGGGGGCCTCCAAGAGACCCAGTACTTC. Its translation is CASSYGGHGGLQETQYF.

The chain recombines TRBV9 with TRBJ2-3; a possible D gene is TRBD2 (6 bases). Looked up from germline, CDR1 is SGDLS and CDR2 is YYNGEE. The CDR3 consists of 15 residues. With 2 bases removed from V and 0 bases from J, the gap between germline ends came to 10 bases. As DNA, the CDR3 is TGTGCCAGCAGCGTCGCCGGGACTAGCACAGATACGCAGTATTTT. Translating it yields CASSVAGTSTDTQYF.

DNA of the CDR3: TGTGCCAGTGGGACAGGAGGGAACAACCGCTATGGCTACACCTTC. Its protein is CASGTGGNNRYGYTF. The chain couples TRBV9 to TRBJ1-2, with 8 bases matching TRBD1. There are 15 residues in the CDR3. The V gene end was trimmed by 8 bases and the J gene end by 4 bases; junction bases not matched to a gene: 13. The germline gives CDR1 SGDLS, CDR2 YYNGEE.

The chain recombines TRBV11-2 with TRBJ1-5, with D possibly matching TRBD1 (5 bases). The V end was cut by 1 base, the J end by 5 bases, with 12 bases between. The CDR3 spans 15 residues. Looked up from germline, CDR1 is SGHAT and CDR2 is FQNNGV. This chain's CDR3 is CASSLGPEGHQPQHF. As DNA, the CDR3 is TGTGCCAGCAGCTTAGGGCCGGAGGGGCATCAGCCCCAGCATTTT.